The 5 T cell receptor beta chains given below trace back to one sample, sequenced in a study of patients and donors after allogeneic stem cell transplantation (TCRdb year 2020). Libraries came from RT-PCR. The instrument was a NextSeq 550. TCRdb cleaned the public reads at Q25 with fastp, built clones with MiXCR and kept in-frame beta chains. All rows with the same CDR3 protein become a single entry with the most common DNA and genes. The sample profile shows 900,000 to 1,000,000 distinct CDR3 sequences; more than 15% of them were found once. The leading ten clones occupy roughly 6% of the sample. The sample consisted of blood, either unsorted or a sorted T cell fraction (not recorded which). These receptors all come from a human donor who was either an allogeneic HSCT recipient or a stem cell or donor lymphocyte infusion donor (not recorded which). It is not recorded whose cells these are; they may come from a transplant donor.

The rearrangement uses TRBV24-1 and TRBJ2-3; TRBD2 matches 8 bases. V lost 4 bases to trimming and J lost 4 bases; unmatched junction nucleotides: 12. Germline loops: CDR1 KGHDR, CDR2 SFDVKD. The CDR3 is 17 residues long. The CDR3 sequence is CATSERRGTRRSDTQYF. The CDR3 DNA reads TGTGCCACCAGTGAGCGCCGGGGGACTAGGAGGTCAGATACGCAGTATTTT.

This clonotype was seen at least ten times. The chain joins TRBV12-3 or TRBV12-4 to TRBJ2-2; no definite D call. The CDR3 has 11 residues. V lost 6 bases, J lost 5 bases, and 4 bases lay in between. The CDR3 here is CASSQTGELFF. The CDR3 nucleotides are TGTGCCAGCAGCCAAACCGGGGAGCTGTTTTTT.

This clonotype was counted a few times. This chain joins TRBV4-3 and TRBJ2-6; possibly TRBD1 for D (5 bases). The V and J ends lost 0 bases and 0 bases respectively, with 12 bases between them. Germline V gives CDR1 LGHNA, CDR2 YSLEER. The CDR3 length is 18 residues. The CDR3 nucleotides are TGCGCCAGCAGCCAAGAGGTGGCAGGGTCCTCTGGGGCCAACGTCCTGACTTTC. Protein: CASSQEVAGSSGANVLTF.

The chain combines TRBV7-2 with TRBJ1-1; 7 bases match TRBD1. Germline V lookup: CDR1 SGHTA, CDR2 FQGNSA. This CDR3 comprises 15 residues. J lost 0 bases, V lost 5 bases, and 6 bases had no gene match. The CDR3 sequence: CASSIQDRVNTEAFF. The CDR3 DNA reads TGTGCCAGCAGCATACAAGACAGGGTGAACACTGAAGCTTTCTTT. The whole variable domain, remainder taken from reference TRBV7-2 and TRBJ1-1, is GAGVSQSPSNKVTEKGKDVELRCDPISGHTALYWYRQSLGQGLEFLIYFQGNSAPDKSGLPSDRFSAERTGGSVSTLTIQRTQQEDSAVYLCASSIQDRVNTEAFFGQGTRLTVV.

The chain couples TRBV19 to TRBJ1-1, with a weak D call TRBD1 (6 bases). CDR1 and CDR2 from the germline V gene are LNHDA and SQIVND (reference sequence). Trimming left V 4 bases short and J 1 base short, with 16 bases between. The CDR3 extends over 16 amino acids. CDR3 DNA sequence: TGTGCCAGTAGTACAAGTCGGACAGTTCCGAACACTGAAGCTTTCTTT. Translating it yields CASSTSRTVPNTEAFF.